This record concerns one T cell receptor (beta chain) sequence. What antigen it recognizes has not been identified. It has no much larger one-base neighbor in the sample; base qualities were not kept. This sample stems from a study of T cell responses to AZD1222 COVID-19 vaccine (dated by TCRdb to the early 2020s). In the study overall: A total of about 230 trial participants underwent TCR sequencing, of whom 207 received two doses of AZD1222 and some 25 received two doses of the MenACWY control vaccine. Trial participants were enrolled into age subgroups of 18-55, 56-69 and 70-plus years, which contained 148, 28 and 57 TCR-sequenced participants, respectively.

In light of the paper, this sample's time point label describes: sample from adult after SARS-CoV-2 infection, after symptom onset. Two convalescent COVID-19 patients, sampled after symptom onset from adults with prior SARS-CoV-2 infection, were also TCR-sequenced for comparison. The CDR3 regions of human TCRbeta chains were analyzed by immunosequencing. The original methods were these. TCRs in the repertoires were compared against a reference library of SARS-CoV-2-specific TCRs that had been generated with the MIRA antigen-specificity platform. Breadth meant the fraction of unique TCRs that were SARS-CoV-2-associated, whereas depth meant the fraction of total T cells that were SARS-CoV-2-associated. Using the MIRA data, each spike-specific TCR was mapped to the spike region that the TCR reacts to and placed in a CD4 or CD8 class. Log10-transformed breadth and depth values were compared by one-way ANOVA with Sidak's multiple comparisons tests. In TCRdb, the immuneACCESS table is reduced to in-frame sequences with V and J assigned. These tables do not hold every clone; where another copy was compared, an unresolved V gene accounts for under half, and the others remain unexplained. The V and J calls and clone size come from that table; D and trimming were worked out from the DNA. Within this sample are 150,000 or so clones, with approximately 86% of them counted one time only. The ten largest clones take up 5.5% to 8% of the sample.

Study-wide findings and limitations: Vaccine-associated CD4 TCRs spanned the whole spike protein, with dominant responses in regions 160-218 and 743-854. In the small 56-69-year group, the increase in depth fell short of significance, most likely because of low power. Conclusions about previously exposed vaccinees are limited, since just six AZD1222 recipients were seropositive for SARS-CoV-2 at baseline. Most participants were white British and females outnumbered males, and the authors suggested that clonal diversity may have been underestimated. After two AZD1222 doses, both the breadth and the depth of spike-specific TCRs were significantly higher than at day 0 and than in MenACWY recipients. Nearly half of unique spike-specific TCRs reportedly recognized epitopes outside regions mutated in the B.1.351 and B.1.1.7 variants. Because no day 14 peak-response samples were available, repertoires were characterized only after the peak T cell response.

As encoded in the germline V gene, CDR1 is SNHLY while CDR2 is FYNNEI. Relative to germline, V is missing 6 bases and J is missing 2 bases, with 9 bases of the junction outside any gene match. The CDR3 sequence holds 17 residues, the cysteine and phenylalanine included. The DNA shown is the 51-base CDR3, in frame from base 1. The sequence joins TRBV2 to TRBJ2-1; the central 11 bases match TRBD2. The input for sequencing was peripheral blood, taken after recovery from COVID-19. The receptor comes from an adult who had recovered from COVID-19. The nucleotide sequence reads as follows: TGTGCCAGCAGGCGACTAGCGGGGACCCGTCCCTACAATGAGCAGTTCTTC. It specifies CASRRLAGTRPYNEQFF.